This paragraph covers one T cell receptor beta chain sequence. Looked up from germline, CDR1 is DFQATT and CDR2 is SNEGSKA (reference sequence). This CDR3 has 13 amino acids. The ends were cut back, 0 bases at V and 5 bases at J, with 10 bases in the middle. The data are from a study of identical twins' blood T cells. One entry per CDR3 protein results from TCRdb running MiXCR on the 5' RACE reads. The table lists fewer than 450,000 distinct CDR3 sequences, more than 25% of them singletons, with roughly 5.5% in the top ten. This TCR was sampled from a woman aged 18 to 55 in good health. The chain recombines TRBV20-1 with TRBJ1-1, with D possibly TRBD1 on 5 matching bases. Sequencing used PBMCs. CDR3 region: CSAREGGWTEAFF. The CDR3 bases are TGCAGTGCTAGAGAGGGGGGATGGACTGAAGCTTTCTTT.